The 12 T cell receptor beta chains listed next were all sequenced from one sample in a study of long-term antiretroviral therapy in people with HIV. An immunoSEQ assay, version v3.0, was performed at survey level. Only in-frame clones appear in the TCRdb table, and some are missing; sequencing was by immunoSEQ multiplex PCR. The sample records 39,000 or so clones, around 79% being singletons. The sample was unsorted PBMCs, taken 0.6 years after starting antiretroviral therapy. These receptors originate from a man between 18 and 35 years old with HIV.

CDR3 residues: CASSPRGVHNEQFF. CDR3 bases: TGTGCCAGCTCACCACGAGGAGTCCACAATGAGCAGTTCTTC. The gene calls are TRBV18 and TRBJ2-1; the D is unclear. V was clipped by 1 base and J by 5 bases, with 9 bases between them. There are 14 residues in the CDR3. From germline, CDR1 is KGHSH and CDR2 LQKENI.

CDR3 sequence (DNA): TGCGCCAGCAGCCAAGGGGCTGTGAACACCGGGGAGCTGTTTTTT. Its translation: CASSQGAVNTGELFF. The chain couples TRBV4-3 to TRBJ2-2; D is undetermined. The germline CDR1 and CDR2 sequences are LGHNA and YSLEER. The ends were cut back, 1 base at V and 1 base at J, with 7 bases in the middle. The CDR3 spans 15 residues.

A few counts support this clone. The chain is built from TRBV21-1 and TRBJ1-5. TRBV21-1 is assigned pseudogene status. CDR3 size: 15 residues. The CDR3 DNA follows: TGTGCCAGCGGTTCTGGACGGGGAGGCAATCAGCCCCAGCATTTT. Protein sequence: CASGSGRGGNQPQHF.

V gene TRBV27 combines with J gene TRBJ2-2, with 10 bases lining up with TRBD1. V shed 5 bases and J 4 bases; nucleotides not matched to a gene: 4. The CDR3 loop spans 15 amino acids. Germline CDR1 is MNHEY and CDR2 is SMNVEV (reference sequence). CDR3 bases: TGTGCCAGCAGTCCAGGGACAGGGGTCACCGGGGAGCTGTTTTTT. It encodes CASSPGTGVTGELFF.

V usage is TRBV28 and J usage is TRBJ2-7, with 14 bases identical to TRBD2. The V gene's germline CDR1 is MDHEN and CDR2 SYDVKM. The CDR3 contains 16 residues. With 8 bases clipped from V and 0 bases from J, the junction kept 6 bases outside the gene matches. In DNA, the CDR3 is TGTGCCAGCTTGACCGGGACTAGCGGGAGCTCCTACGAGCAGTACTTC. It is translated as CASLTGTSGSSYEQYF.

The CDR3 loop is CASTLGWGQISYEQYF. The CDR3 coding sequence is TGTGCCAGCACTTTGGGTTGGGGACAAATCTCCTACGAGCAGTACTTC. The genes are TRBV7-4 and TRBJ2-7; perhaps TRBD1 as D (6 bases). Trimming took off 7 bases at V and 0 bases at J, with 19 bases between the two ends. The germline gives CDR1 SGHVT, CDR2 SQSDAQ. The CDR3 covers 16 residues.

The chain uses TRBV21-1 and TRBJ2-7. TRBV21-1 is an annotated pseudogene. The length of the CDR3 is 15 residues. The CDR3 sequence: CASSKYWTQTYEQYF. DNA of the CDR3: TGTGCCAGCAGCAAGTACTGGACGCAGACCTACGAGCAGTACTTC.

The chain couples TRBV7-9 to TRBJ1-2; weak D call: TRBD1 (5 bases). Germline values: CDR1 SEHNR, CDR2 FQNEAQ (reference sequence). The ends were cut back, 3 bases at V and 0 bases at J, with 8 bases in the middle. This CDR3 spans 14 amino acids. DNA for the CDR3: TGTGCCAGCAGCTTGGAGGGGCCTAACTATGGCTACACCTTC. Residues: CASSLEGPNYGYTF.

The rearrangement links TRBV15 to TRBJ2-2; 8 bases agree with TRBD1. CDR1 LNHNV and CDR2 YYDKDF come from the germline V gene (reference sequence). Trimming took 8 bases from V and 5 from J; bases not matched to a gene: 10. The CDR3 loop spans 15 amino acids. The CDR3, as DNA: TGTGCCACCGGAAAGACGACAGGGGCTACCGGGGAGCTGTTTTTT. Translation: CATGKTTGATGELFF.

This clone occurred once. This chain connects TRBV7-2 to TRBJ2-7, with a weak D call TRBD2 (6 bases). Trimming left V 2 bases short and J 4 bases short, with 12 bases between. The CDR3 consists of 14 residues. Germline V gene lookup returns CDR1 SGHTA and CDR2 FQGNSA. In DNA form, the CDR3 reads TGTGCCAGCAGCTTAACTAGCTCCTTGTACGAGCAGTACTTC. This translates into CASSLTSSLYEQYF. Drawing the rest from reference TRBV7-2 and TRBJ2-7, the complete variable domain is GAGVSQSPSNKVTEKGKDVELRCDPISGHTALYWYRQSLGQGLEFLIYFQGNSAPDKSGLPSDRFSAERTGGSVSTLTIQRTQQEDSAVYLCASSLTSSLYEQYFGPGTRLTVT.

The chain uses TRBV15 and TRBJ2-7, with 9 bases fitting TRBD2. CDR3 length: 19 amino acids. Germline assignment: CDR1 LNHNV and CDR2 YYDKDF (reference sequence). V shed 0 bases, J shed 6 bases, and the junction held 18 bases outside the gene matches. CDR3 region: CATSRDPPQTSGGFGEQYF. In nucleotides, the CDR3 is TGTGCCACCAGCAGAGATCCCCCCCAGACTAGCGGCGGTTTCGGCGAGCAGTACTTC.

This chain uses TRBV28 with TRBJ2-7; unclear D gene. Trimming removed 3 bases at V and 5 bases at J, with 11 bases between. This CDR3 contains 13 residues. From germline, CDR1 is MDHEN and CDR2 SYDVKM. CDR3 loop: CASSFGSYHEQYF. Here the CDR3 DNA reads TGTGCCAGCAGTTTCGGTAGCTACCACGAGCAGTACTTC.